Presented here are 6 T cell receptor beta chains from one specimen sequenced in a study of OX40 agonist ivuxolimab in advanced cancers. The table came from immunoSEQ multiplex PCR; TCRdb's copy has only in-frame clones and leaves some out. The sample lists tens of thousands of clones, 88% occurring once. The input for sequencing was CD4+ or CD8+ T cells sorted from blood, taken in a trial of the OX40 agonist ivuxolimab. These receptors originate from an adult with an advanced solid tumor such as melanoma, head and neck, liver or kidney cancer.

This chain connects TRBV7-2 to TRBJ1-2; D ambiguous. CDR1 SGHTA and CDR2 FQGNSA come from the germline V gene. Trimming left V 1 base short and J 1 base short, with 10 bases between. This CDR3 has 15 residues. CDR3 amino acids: CASSLGGASNYGYTF. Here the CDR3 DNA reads TGTGCCAGCAGCTTAGGCGGAGCCAGTAACTATGGCTACACCTTC. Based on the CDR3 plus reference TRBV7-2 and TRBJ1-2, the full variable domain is GAGVSQSPSNKVTEKGKDVELRCDPISGHTALYWYRQSLGQGLEFLIYFQGNSAPDKSGLPSDRFSAERTGGSVSTLTIQRTQQEDSAVYLCASSLGGASNYGYTFGSGTRLTVV.

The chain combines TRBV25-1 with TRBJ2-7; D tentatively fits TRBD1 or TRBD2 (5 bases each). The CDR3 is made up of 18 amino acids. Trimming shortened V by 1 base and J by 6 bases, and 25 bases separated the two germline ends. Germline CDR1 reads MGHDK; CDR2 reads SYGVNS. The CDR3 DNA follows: TGTGCCAGCAGTGAATGGGCTAGTGGGGGTTTATTAGAAAGCGAGCAGTACTTC. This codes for CASSEWASGGLLESEQYF.

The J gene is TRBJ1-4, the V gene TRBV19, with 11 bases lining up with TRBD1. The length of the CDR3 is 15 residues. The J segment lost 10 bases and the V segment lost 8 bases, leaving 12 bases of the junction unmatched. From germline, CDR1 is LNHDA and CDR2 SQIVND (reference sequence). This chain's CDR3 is CASRLQGQGAGKLFF. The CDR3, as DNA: TGTGCCAGTCGATTGCAAGGACAGGGGGCGGGAAAACTGTTTTTT.

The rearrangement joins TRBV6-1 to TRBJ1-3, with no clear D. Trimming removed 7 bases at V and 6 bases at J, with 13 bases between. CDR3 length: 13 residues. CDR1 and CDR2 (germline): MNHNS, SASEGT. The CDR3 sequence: CASTLGDTNTIYF. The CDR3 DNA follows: TGTGCCAGCACTCTGGGAGACACAAACACCATATATTTT.

CDR3 protein: CASSPTGANTGELFF. As DNA, the CDR3 is TGTGCCAGCAGCCCGACAGGTGCGAACACCGGGGAGCTGTTTTTT. The chain carries TRBV5-5 and TRBJ2-2, with D maybe TRBD1 (6 bases). V lost 4 bases, J lost 0 bases, and 10 bases lay in between. The CDR3 runs to 15 residues. The germline V gene encodes CDR1 SGHKS and CDR2 YYEKEE (reference sequence).

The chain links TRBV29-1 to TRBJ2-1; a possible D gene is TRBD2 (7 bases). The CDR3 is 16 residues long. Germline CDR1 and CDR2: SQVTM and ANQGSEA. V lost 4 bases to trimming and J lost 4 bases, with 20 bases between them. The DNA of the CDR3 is TGCAGCGTTGCTGGGGGGGGCTTGGGGCAATACAATGAGCAGTTCTTC. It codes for CSVAGGGLGQYNEQFF.